The 3 T cell receptor beta chains below all came from one sample that was sequenced in a study of cytomegalovirus exposure and HLA in healthy donors. It was with 60 Vbeta and 13 Jbeta primers that the PCR ran. The protocol was immunoSEQ multiplex PCR, while the TCRdb copy is restricted to in-frame clones and leaves out a portion. Its clone listing holds fewer than 150,000 clones. Material: PBMCs. The receptors were gathered from a man aged 35-49 years in good health and CMV-seronegative.

The chain combines TRBV7-9 with TRBJ1-5; TRBD1 agrees at 7 bases. Germline V gives CDR1 SEHNR, CDR2 FQNEAQ (reference sequence). J was trimmed by 1 base and V by 1 base; bases with no gene match: 7. The CDR3 spans 17 residues. CDR3 bases: TGTGCCAGCAGCTTAGAGCAGGGGGGATGGAGCAATCAGCCCCAGCATTTT. This codes for CASSLEQGGWSNQPQHF.

The rearrangement links TRBV7-3 to TRBJ1-6, with D possibly TRBD1 on 5 matching bases. The CDR3 is 15 amino acids. Germline V gene sequence: CDR1 SGHTA, CDR2 FQGTGA. V was trimmed by 1 base and J by 9 bases, leaving 13 bases between them. The CDR3 sequence is CASSLNPGLGSPLHF. CDR3 DNA: TGTGCCAGCAGCTTAAACCCAGGGTTGGGTTCACCCCTCCACTTT.

This chain uses TRBV15 with TRBJ2-7; D is uncertain. The CDR3 spans 16 residues. Trimming cost V 0 bases and J 0 bases, with 12 bases left between them. CDR1 LNHNV and CDR2 YYDKDF come from the germline V gene (reference sequence). The CDR3 nucleotides read TGTGCCACCAGCAGAGATCGGCAGGCTTACTCCTACGAGCAGTACTTC. Translation gives CATSRDRQAYSYEQYF.